This TCR beta chain originates from a study of T-cell reconstitution after alpha-beta-depleted transplantation in children. Study-level results: T-cell numbers and diversity one year post-transplant derived largely from freshly generated T cells. After transplant, high TCRbeta diversity at day 60 in some patients arose from surviving recipient T cells and thymic progenitors. There were reportedly several hundred expanded graft clones from which alpha-beta T cells came about two months after transplant.

In its sample, this clonotype was seen many times. Its antigen is unidentified. V lost 0 bases to trimming and J lost 9 bases, with 15 bases between them. This CDR3 is 15 amino acids long. From germline, CDR1 is DFQATT and CDR2 SNEGSKA (reference sequence). Unique molecular identifiers were built into the TCRbeta library. TCRdb called the PCR reads again in MiXCR, with one record for every CDR3 protein. The sample lists 250,000 to 300,000 distinct CDR3 sequences, roughly 8.2% occurring once. The TCR sequence derives from a female patient between 2 and 15 years old who had a stem cell transplant for Fanconi anemia, so the T cells may come from the graft donor. The V and J genes are TRBV20-1 and TRBJ1-6; possible D gene TRBD1, 5 bases. Sequencing was performed on peripheral blood, taken 360 days after TCRalphabeta/CD19-depleted stem cell transplant. The CDR3 here is CSARDIGTPLSPLHF. CDR3 in DNA: TGCAGTGCTAGAGATATAGGGACTCCGCTTTCACCCCTCCACTTT.